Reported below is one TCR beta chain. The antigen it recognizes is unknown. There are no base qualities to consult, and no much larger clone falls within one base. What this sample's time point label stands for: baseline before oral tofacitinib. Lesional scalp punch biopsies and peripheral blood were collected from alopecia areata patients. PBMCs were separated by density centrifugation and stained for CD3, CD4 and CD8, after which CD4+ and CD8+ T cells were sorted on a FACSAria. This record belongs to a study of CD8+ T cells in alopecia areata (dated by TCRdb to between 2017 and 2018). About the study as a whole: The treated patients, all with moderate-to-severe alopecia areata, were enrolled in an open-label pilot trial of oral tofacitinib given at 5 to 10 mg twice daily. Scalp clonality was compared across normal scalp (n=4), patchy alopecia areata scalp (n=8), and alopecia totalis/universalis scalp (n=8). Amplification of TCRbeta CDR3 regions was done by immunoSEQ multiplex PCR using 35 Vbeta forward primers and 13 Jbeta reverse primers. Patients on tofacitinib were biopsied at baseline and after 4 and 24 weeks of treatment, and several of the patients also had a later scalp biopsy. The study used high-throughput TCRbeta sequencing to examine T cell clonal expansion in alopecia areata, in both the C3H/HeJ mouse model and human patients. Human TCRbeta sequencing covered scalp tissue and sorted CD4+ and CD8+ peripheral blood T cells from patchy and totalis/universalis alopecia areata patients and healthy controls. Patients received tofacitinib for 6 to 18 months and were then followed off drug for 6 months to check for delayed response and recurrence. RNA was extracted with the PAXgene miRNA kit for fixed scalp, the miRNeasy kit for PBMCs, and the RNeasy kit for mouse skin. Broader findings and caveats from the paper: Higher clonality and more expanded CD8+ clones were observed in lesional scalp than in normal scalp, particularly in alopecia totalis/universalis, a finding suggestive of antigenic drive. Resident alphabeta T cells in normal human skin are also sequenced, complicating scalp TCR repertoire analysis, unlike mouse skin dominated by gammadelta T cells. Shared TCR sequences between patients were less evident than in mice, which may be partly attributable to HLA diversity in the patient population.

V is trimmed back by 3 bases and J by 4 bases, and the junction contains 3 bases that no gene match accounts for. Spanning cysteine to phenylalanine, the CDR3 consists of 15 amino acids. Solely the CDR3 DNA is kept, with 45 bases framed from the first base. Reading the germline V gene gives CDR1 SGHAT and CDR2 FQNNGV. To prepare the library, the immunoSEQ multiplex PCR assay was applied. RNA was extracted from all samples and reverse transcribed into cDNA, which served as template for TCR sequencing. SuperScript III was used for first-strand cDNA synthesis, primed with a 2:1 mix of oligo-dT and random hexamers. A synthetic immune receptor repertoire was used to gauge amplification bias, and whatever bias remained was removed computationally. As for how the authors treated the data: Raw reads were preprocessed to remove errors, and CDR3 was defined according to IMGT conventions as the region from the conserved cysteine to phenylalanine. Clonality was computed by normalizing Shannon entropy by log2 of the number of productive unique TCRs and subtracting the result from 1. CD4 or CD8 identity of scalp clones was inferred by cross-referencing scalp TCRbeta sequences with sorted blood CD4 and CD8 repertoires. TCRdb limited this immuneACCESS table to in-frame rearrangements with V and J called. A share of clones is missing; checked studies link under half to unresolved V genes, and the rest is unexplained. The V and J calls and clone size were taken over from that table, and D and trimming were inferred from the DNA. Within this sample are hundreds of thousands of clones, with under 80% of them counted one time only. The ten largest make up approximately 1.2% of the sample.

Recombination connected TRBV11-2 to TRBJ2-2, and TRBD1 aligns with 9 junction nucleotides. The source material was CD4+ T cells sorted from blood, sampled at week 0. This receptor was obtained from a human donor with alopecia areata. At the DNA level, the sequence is TGTGCCAGCAGCTTGGGGACAGGGTTCACCGGGGAGCTGTTTTTT. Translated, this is CASSLGTGFTGELFF.